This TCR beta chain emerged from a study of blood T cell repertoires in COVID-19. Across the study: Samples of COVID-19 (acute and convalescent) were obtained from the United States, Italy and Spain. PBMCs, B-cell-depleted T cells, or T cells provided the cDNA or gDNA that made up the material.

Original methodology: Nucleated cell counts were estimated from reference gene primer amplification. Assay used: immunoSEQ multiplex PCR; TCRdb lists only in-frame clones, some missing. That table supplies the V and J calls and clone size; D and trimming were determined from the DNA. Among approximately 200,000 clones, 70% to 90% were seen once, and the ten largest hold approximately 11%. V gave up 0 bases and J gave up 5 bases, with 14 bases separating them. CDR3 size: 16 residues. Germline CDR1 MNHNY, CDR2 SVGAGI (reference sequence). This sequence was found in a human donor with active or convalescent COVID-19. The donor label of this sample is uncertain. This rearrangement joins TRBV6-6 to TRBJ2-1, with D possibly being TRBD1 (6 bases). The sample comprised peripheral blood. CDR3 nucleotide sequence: TGTGCCAGCAGTTACTCGATGTACAGGGTAGACAATGAGCAGTTCTTC. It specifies CASSYSMYRVDNEQFF.